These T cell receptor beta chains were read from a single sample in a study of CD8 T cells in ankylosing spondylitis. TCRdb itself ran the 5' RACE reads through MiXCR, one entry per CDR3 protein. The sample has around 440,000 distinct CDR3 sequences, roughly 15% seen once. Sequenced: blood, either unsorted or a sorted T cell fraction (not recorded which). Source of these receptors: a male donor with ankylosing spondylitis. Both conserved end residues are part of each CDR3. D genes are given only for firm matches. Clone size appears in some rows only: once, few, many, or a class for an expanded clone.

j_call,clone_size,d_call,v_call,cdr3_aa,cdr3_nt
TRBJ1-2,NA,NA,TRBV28,CASSPYLGYGYTF,TGTGCCAGCAGCCCCTACCTAGGATATGGCTACACCTTC
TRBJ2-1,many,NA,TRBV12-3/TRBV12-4,CASSFAVRVPNEQFF,TGTGCCAGCAGTTTCGCAGTTCGCGTCCCCAATGAGCAGTTCTTC
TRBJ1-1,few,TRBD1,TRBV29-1,CTGGTGITEAFF,TGCACCGGGGGGACAGGGATTACTGAAGCTTTCTTT
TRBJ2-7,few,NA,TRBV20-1,CSAGELGGISYEQYF,TGCAGTGCTGGCGAGCTGGGGGGTATTTCCTACGAGCAGTACTTC
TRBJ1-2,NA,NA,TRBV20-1,CSARGPQGFNYGYTF,TGCAGTGCTAGAGGTCCCCAGGGCTTTAACTATGGCTACACCTTC
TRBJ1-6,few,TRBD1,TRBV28,CASSGSTGDNSPLHF,TGTGCCAGCAGTGGCTCGACAGGGGATAATTCACCCCTCCACTTT
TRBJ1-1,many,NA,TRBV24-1,CATSDWRGTEAFF,TGTGCCACCAGTGATTGGCGTGGTACTGAAGCTTTCTTT
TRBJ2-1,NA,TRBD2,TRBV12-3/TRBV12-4,CASCFEFDAGDSYNEQFF,TGTGCCAGCTGTTTCGAATTCGACGCGGGAGATTCCTACAATGAGCAGTTCTTC
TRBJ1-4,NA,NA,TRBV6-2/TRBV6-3,CASGGFAQTNEKLFF,TGTGCCAGCGGCGGGTTTGCGCAAACTAATGAAAAACTGTTTTTT
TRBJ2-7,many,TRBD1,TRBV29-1,CSVDGRTGRFDEQYF,TGCAGCGTTGATGGCCGGACAGGGAGGTTCGACGAGCAGTACTTC
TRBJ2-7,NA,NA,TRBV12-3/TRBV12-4,CASGQAGSSYEQYF,TGTGCCAGCGGACAAGCGGGTAGCTCCTACGAGCAGTACTTC
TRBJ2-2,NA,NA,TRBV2,CASGLWGRNTGELFF,TGTGCCAGCGGCCTGTGGGGACGAAACACCGGGGAGCTGTTTTTT
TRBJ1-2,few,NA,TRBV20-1,CSANREHGKPYGYTF,TGCAGTGCTAATAGGGAACACGGGAAACCATATGGCTACACCTTC
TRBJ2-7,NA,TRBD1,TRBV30,CAWGTGSYEQYF,TGTGCCTGGGGGACAGGGTCGTACGAGCAGTACTTC
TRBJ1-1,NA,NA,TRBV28,CASSLWDIRTQNTEAFF,TGTGCCAGCAGTTTATGGGACATCCGAACACAGAACACTGAAGCTTTCTTT
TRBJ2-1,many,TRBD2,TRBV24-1,CATSDSTSGHNEQFF,TGTGCCACCAGTGATTCTACTAGCGGACACAATGAGCAGTTCTTC
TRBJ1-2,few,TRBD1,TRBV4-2,CASSQERRGAGGYTF,TGTGCCAGCAGCCAAGAACGCAGGGGGGCGGGTGGCTACACCTTC
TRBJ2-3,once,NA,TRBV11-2,CASSLVPAVHTDTQYF,TGTGCCAGCAGCTTAGTTCCCGCGGTCCACACAGATACGCAGTATTTT
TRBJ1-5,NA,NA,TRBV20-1,CSARAQGPNQPQHF,TGCAGTGCTAGAGCCCAGGGTCCAAATCAGCCCCAGCATTTT
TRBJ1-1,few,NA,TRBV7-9,CASTPGVNTEAFF,TGTGCCAGCACTCCGGGGGTGAACACTGAAGCTTTCTTT
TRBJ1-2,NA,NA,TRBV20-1,CSARGLVDYGYTF,TGCAGTGCTAGAGGGTTGGTGGACTATGGCTACACCTTC
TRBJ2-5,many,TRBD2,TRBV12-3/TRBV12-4,CASSPLRGAGPETQYF,TGTGCCAGCAGCCCACTCAGAGGAGCGGGGCCAGAGACCCAGTACTTC
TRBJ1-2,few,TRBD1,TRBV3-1,CASSPTPGGGYTF,TGTGCCAGCAGCCCCACTCCAGGGGGTGGCTACACCTTC
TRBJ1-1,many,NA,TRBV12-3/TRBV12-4,CASSFGGLRYTEAFF,TGTGCCAGCAGTTTCGGGGGATTAAGATACACTGAAGCTTTCTTT
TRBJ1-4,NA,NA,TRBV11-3,CASSRADRWNEKLFF,TGTGCCAGCAGCCGAGCAGACAGGTGGAATGAAAAACTGTTTTTT
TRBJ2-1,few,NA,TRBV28,CASSLSLREQFF,TGTGCCAGCAGTTTAAGCCTTCGGGAGCAGTTCTTC
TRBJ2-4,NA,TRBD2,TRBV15,CATSRGGNRAGGPKNIQYF,TGTGCCACCAGCAGAGGTGGGAATCGGGCGGGAGGGCCTAAAAACATTCAGTACTTC
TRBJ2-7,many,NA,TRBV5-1,CASSLDYEQYF,TGTGCCAGCAGCTTAGACTACGAGCAGTACTTC
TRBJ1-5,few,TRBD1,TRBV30,CAWSKRTGDYNQPQHF,TGTGCCTGGAGTAAGAGGACAGGGGATTACAATCAGCCCCAGCATTTT
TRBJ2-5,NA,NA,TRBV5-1,CASKPLGGRSETQYF,TGCGCCAGCAAACCCCTCGGGGGCAGATCAGAGACCCAGTACTTC
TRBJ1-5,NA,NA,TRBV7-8,CASSLSTNQPQHF,TGTGCCAGCAGCTTAAGTACTAATCAGCCCCAGCATTTT
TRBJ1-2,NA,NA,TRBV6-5,CASSYSARWGNYGYTF,TGTGCCAGCAGTTACTCGGCGAGATGGGGAAACTATGGCTACACCTTC
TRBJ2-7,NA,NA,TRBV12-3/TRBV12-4,CASSLQRSGEQYF,TGTGCCAGCAGTCTCCAGAGGTCTGGCGAGCAGTACTTC
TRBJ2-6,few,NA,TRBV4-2,CASSQEGDGANVLTF,TGTGCCAGCAGCCAAGAAGGGGATGGGGCCAACGTCCTGACTTTC
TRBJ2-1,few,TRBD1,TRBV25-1,CASSNSGTGANEQFF,TGTGCCAGCAGCAATTCCGGGACAGGGGCCAATGAGCAGTTCTTC
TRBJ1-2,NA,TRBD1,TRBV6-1,CASSEYRGRNYGYTF,TGTGCCAGCAGTGAATACAGGGGGCGAAACTATGGCTACACCTTC
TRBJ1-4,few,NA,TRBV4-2,CASSQALTLVGEKLFF,TGTGCCAGCAGCCAAGCATTAACCCTAGTCGGGGAAAAACTGTTTTTT
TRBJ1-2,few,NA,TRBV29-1,CSAPTGRGLDGYTF,TGCAGCGCCCCCACGGGCAGGGGATTAGATGGCTACACCTTC
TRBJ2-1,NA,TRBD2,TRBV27,CASSLSPPRGVPNEQFF,TGTGCCAGCAGTTTATCCCCACCGCGGGGGGTCCCTAATGAGCAGTTCTTC
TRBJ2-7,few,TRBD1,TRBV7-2,CASSTAGTGYYEQYF,TGTGCCAGCAGCACAGCCGGGACAGGGTACTACGAGCAGTACTTC
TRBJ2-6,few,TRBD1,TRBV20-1,CSALRQGPFSGANVLTF,TGCAGTGCTCTTCGACAGGGGCCCTTCTCTGGGGCCAACGTCCTGACTTTC
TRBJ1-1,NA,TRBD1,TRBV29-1,CSVEEGQITVPEAFF,TGCAGCGTTGAAGAGGGACAGATAACAGTCCCTGAAGCTTTCTTT
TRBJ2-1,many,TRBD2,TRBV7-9,CASSLGAGEVNEQFF,TGTGCCAGCAGCTTAGGAGCGGGAGAGGTAAATGAGCAGTTCTTC
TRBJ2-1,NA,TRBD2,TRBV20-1,CSARGGGKLFF,TGCAGTGCTAGAGGGGGAGGGAAGCTGTTCTTC
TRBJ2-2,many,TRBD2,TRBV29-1,CSARDYPNTGELFF,TGCAGCGCTAGGGACTATCCGAACACCGGGGAGCTGTTTTTT
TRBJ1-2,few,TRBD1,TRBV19,CASSAGTANYGYTF,TGTGCCAGTAGTGCTGGGACAGCTAACTATGGCTACACCTTC
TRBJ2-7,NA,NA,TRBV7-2,CASSPGTVTYEQYF,TGTGCCAGCAGCCCCGGGACGGTAACCTACGAGCAGTACTTC
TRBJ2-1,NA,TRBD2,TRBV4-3,CASSQGSGRTRKFSYNEQFF,TGCGCCAGCAGCCAAGGAAGCGGGAGGACTAGAAAATTCTCCTACAATGAGCAGTTCTTC
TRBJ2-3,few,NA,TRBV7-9,CASSLARLSTDTQYF,TGTGCCAGCAGCTTAGCGAGACTAAGCACAGATACGCAGTATTTT
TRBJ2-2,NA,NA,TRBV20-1,CSATGTTNTGELFF,TGCAGTGCAACCGGGACAACGAACACCGGGGAGCTGTTTTTT
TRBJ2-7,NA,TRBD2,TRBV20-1,CSAHGAGGSSYEQYF,TGCAGTGCCCATGGGGCGGGGGGAAGCTCCTACGAGCAGTACTTC
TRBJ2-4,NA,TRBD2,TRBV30,CAWSLGLAGAKNIQYF,TGTGCCTGGAGCCTGGGACTAGCGGGAGCCAAAAACATTCAGTACTTC
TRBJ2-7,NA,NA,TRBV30,CASNRGSYEQYF,TGTGCCAGCAACCGGGGATCCTACGAGCAGTACTTC
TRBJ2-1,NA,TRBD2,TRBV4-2,CASSQVKPSGGVFEQFF,TGTGCCAGCAGCCAAGTCAAGCCTAGCGGGGGGGTTTTTGAGCAGTTCTTC
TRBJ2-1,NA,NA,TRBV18,CASSQGQTDEQFF,TGTGCCAGCTCGCAAGGACAGACCGACGAGCAGTTCTTC